This section outlines one T cell receptor beta chain sequence together with its context. Sequencing used immunoSEQ multiplex PCR; TCRdb keeps in-frame clones, though not all of them. The data contain over 400,000 clones, around nine tenths of them seen just once; the ten biggest clones take up roughly 8.5%. The CDR3 sequence is 15 residues long. Germline values: CDR1 MNHEY, CDR2 SVGAGI. Trimming cost V 6 bases and J 3 bases; bases outside gene matches: 8. The sample is drawn from a study of blood T cell repertoires in COVID-19. The wider study: From T cells, B-cell-depleted T cells, or PBMCs came the material, which was cDNA or gDNA.

Participant-reported clinical history was the basis for cohort assignment. The V gene is TRBV6-5, the J gene TRBJ1-5, with 7 bases fitting TRBD1. The sequenced sample was PBMCs or T cells enriched from blood (not recorded which). The receptor was isolated from a woman aged 55-69 years who had recovered from COVID-19. The CDR3 is CASRVQGNLNQPQHF. For the CDR3, the DNA is TGTGCCAGCAGAGTACAGGGGAATCTCAATCAGCCCCAGCATTTT.